This TCR beta chain was recovered during a study of cytomegalovirus exposure and HLA in healthy donors. Whole-study findings and limits: V- and J-gene trimming of TCR beta was linked (in a later analysis) to a missense DCLRE1C variant. It has been reported that TCR beta sequences accurately predicted the HLA-A and HLA-B alleles of most subjects.

This CDR3 spans 14 amino acids. Germline loops: CDR1 LNHDA, CDR2 SQIVND (reference sequence). V dropped 5 bases and J dropped 4; count of bases not matched to a gene: 3. Vbeta (60) and Jbeta (13) primers were used in the PCR. The method was immunoSEQ multiplex PCR; TCRdb's version includes in-frame clones alone and lacks a portion of them. Here the sample spans approximately 150,000 clones, about 74% being singletons. On this clone itself: Its antigen is currently unknown. This sample also contains other DNA sequences that code for the same CDR3.

Sequencing was performed on PBMCs. This sequence was found in a man aged 35 to 55 in good health and CMV-seropositive. J is TRBJ2-7 and V is TRBV19; 12 nucleotides align to TRBD2. The CDR3: CASSATSGSYEQYF. The DNA for the CDR3 is TGTGCCAGTAGTGCGACTAGCGGGAGTTACGAGCAGTACTTC.